One and the same sample provided the 10 T cell receptor beta chains below, sequenced in a study of blood T cell repertoires in COVID-19. Profiling relied on immunoSEQ multiplex PCR, and the TCRdb table lists in-frame clones only, not all of them. The sample lists 15,000 to 20,000 clones; roughly 89% were seen once. Sequences were obtained from peripheral blood. These receptors were obtained from a man aged 60 to 75 with active COVID-19.

This clone was detected only a few times. The rearrangement joins TRBV12-3 or TRBV12-4 to TRBJ2-2; 7 nucleotides align to TRBD1. The CDR3 spans 12 residues. The ends lost 6 bases at V and 6 bases at J; junction bases unmatched: 1. CDR3 DNA: TGTGCCAGCAGGACAGGGCCCGGGGAGCTGTTTTTT. Its translation is CASRTGPGELFF.

V gene TRBV5-1 combines with J gene TRBJ2-1; TRBD1 matches 7 bases. From germline, CDR1 is SGHRS and CDR2 YFSETQ. V dropped 1 base and J dropped 5; count of bases not matched to a gene: 6. The CDR3 runs 15 residues. The CDR3 nucleotides are TGCGCCAGCAGCTTGTCAGGGGGTCACAACAATGAGCAGTTCTTC. Amino acid sequence: CASSLSGGHNNEQFF.

The J gene is TRBJ1-2, the V gene TRBV6-5; TRBD1 is a possible D gene (5 bases). V gave up 0 bases and J gave up 1 base, with 6 bases separating them. Germline CDR1 reads MNHEY; CDR2 reads SVGAGI. The CDR3 has 14 amino acids. The CDR3 here is CASSYSQGNYGYTF. CDR3 sequence (DNA): TGTGCCAGCAGTTACTCGCAGGGTAACTATGGCTACACCTTC.

The chain carries TRBV3-1 (or the pseudogene TRBV3-2) and TRBJ1-6, with 8 bases aligning to TRBD1. The CDR3 consists of 19 residues. Trimming at V came to 0 bases and at J to 7 bases, leaving 14 bases not matched to a gene. Germline V CDR1 and CDR2: LGHDT, YNNKEL (reference sequence). The CDR3 region has the DNA TGTGCCAGCAGCCAAGATGGGGGGTTGAAGACAGGGGACAATTCACCCCTCCACTTT. Its translation: CASSQDGGLKTGDNSPLHF.

The rearrangement links TRBV7-9 to TRBJ1-1; D is undetermined. The CDR3 has 13 amino acids. The germline V gene encodes CDR1 SEHNR and CDR2 FQNEAQ (reference sequence). The V gene lost 6 bases and the J gene lost 0 bases, with 8 bases spanning the gap. The CDR3: CASSYILNTEAFF. For the CDR3, the DNA is TGTGCCAGCAGTTATATCTTGAACACTGAAGCTTTCTTT.

The V and J genes are TRBV9 and TRBJ2-5, with D perhaps matching TRBD2 (7 bases). Germline V CDR1 and CDR2: SGDLS, YYNGEE. The CDR3 totals 16 residues. With 4 bases removed from V and 5 bases from J, the gap between germline ends came to 21 bases. CDR3 loop: CASSSRPSGQGETQYF. DNA of the CDR3: TGTGCCAGCAGCTCCCGCCCTAGCGGTCAGGGGGAGACCCAGTACTTC.

The chain joins TRBV5-5 to TRBJ2-5, with 8 bases fitting TRBD1. The germline V gene has CDR1 SGHKS and CDR2 YYEKEE (reference sequence). J was trimmed by 4 bases and V by 4 bases; bases with no gene match: 3. The CDR3 has 13 amino acids. The CDR3 DNA follows: TGTGCCAGCAGCCGACAGGGGCGAGAGACCCAGTACTTC. Protein: CASSRQGRETQYF.

V is TRBV28 and J is TRBJ2-7; 10 nucleotides line up with TRBD2. There are 15 residues in the CDR3. V lost 6 bases, J lost 3 bases, and 8 bases stayed unmatched. Germline CDR1 is MDHEN and CDR2 is SYDVKM. In nucleotides, the CDR3 is TGTGCCAGCAGGAATAGCGGGGGGCCCAGCTACGAGCAGTACTTC. Encoded protein: CASRNSGGPSYEQYF.

This sequence joins TRBV9 and TRBJ1-1; 8 positions agree with TRBD1. The V and J ends lost 4 bases and 4 bases, in that order; junction bases with no gene match: 3. Looked up from germline, CDR1 is SGDLS and CDR2 is YYNGEE. The CDR3 covers 13 residues. CDR3 in amino acids: CASSLGTGTEAFF. The CDR3, as DNA: TGTGCCAGCAGCCTCGGGACAGGCACTGAAGCTTTCTTT.

V is TRBV6-6 and J is TRBJ1-5; 9 bases are a match to TRBD1. The CDR3 contains 15 residues. The germline gives CDR1 MNHNY, CDR2 SVGAGI (reference sequence). The V and J ends lost 6 bases and 1 base, in that order; junction bases with no gene match: 4. The CDR3 sequence: CASSGTGSSNQPQHF. The CDR3 bases are TGTGCCAGCAGCGGGACAGGGTCGAGCAATCAGCCCCAGCATTTT.